The present TCR beta chain was sequenced within a study of a mutant IDH1 vaccine in newly diagnosed glioma (dated by TCRdb to the early 2020s). With respect to the entire study: Vaccination began 4-6 weeks after radiotherapy alone, or alongside temozolomide cycles in the chemotherapy-containing groups. The week-35 safety follow-up was designated visit V12, and the week-47 end of study was designated visit V13. Of the roughly 32 treated patients, 62.5% were male and approximately 38% were female, and a mean age of about 37 years was recorded. Six visits were used for peripheral blood collection: V03 (baseline), V05, V07, V10, V12 and V13. Before enrollment, most patients had been given radiochemotherapy with temozolomide as standard therapy, while the rest had received either radiotherapy alone or temozolomide alone. Longitudinal TCRB deep sequencing was done for 25 to 30 treated patients, wherever samples were available for exploratory analyses.

The sample's time point label is to be understood as: week 35, safety follow-up. Each vaccine dose, consisting of 300 ug of a 20-mer mutant IDH1 peptide in Montanide, was administered subcutaneously with topical imiquimod. Patients received eight vaccinations in weeks 1, 3, 5, 7, 11, 15, 19 and 23, corresponding to visits V03 through V10. Newly diagnosed WHO grade 3 or 4 IDH1-mutant astrocytomas showing loss of nuclear ATRX were present in the donors. The samples were drawn from NOA16, a multicentre, single-arm, open-label phase I trial in Germany that tested a mutant IDH1 peptide vaccine in humans for the first time. Genomic DNA for TCRB sequencing was extracted from EDTA blood using the DNeasy Blood and Tissue Kit. Library preparation employed the immunoSEQ multiplex PCR assay. The hsTCRB Kit was used according to the manufacturer's protocol to amplify rearranged TCR beta chain sequences. An Illumina MiSeq was used to sequence the TCRB libraries. As for the original processing: The kit vendor's proprietary platform handled demultiplexing, trimming and gene mapping. Held by TCRdb, this immuneACCESS table contains in-frame sequences only and omits some clones. Under half of the omission traces to an unresolved V gene where checked; the cause of the rest is unknown. That table is the source of V, J and clone size, and D and trimming were worked out from the DNA. This sample lists tens of thousands of clones; 65% to 75% were detected once. Approximately 4.8% of the sample is taken by the ten largest.

The junction carries 11 bases between V and J, which are trimmed by 2 bases and 6 bases respectively. The CDR3 sequence holds 14 residues, the cysteine and phenylalanine included. CDR3 DNA is the only sequence kept; it has 42 bases, read in frame from the first base. CDR1 and CDR2 were assigned from the germline V gene as SNHLY and FYNNEI. Concerning this clone: Its antigen is still unknown. The input lacks base qualities; no much larger clone sits a single base away.

Here is what the overall study found, with its caveats: Immune responses induced by the vaccine were seen in roughly 95% of patients across multiple MHC alleles. The authors noted that analyses of patient blood samples could not be reproduced because of sample limitations. PBMC samples for TCRB deep sequencing were selected based on availability. Changes in the top peripheral T cell clonotypes picked up by TCRB sequencing did not appear to be linked to pseudoprogression.

The clonotype originates from a man aged 50 to 59 with glioma. Here the chain combines TRBV2 and TRBJ1-3; no D gene is confidently identified. The sequencing here drew on PBMCs, taken from a glioma patient whose treatment included an IDH1 peptide vaccine. The bases read TGTGCCAGCAGTGAAATAGCCAGAGAAAACACCATATATTTT. Its translation reads: CASSEIARENTIYF.